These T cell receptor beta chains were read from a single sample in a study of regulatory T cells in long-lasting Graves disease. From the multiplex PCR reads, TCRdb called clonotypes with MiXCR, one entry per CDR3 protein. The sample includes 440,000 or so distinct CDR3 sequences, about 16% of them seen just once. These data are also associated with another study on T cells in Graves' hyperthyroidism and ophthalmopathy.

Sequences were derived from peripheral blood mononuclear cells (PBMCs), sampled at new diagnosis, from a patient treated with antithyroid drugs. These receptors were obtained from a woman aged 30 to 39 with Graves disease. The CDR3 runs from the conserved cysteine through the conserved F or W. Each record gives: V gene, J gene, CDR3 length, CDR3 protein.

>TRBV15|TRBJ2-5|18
CATSRVTSSSIGLETQYF
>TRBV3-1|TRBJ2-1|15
CASRYTGTGIAEQFF
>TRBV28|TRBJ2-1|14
CASTSSGVENEQFF
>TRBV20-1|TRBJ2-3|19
CSAPQDYAGGTPSTDTQYF
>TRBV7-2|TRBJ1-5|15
CASSLEGIHNQPQHF
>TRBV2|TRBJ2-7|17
CASSYDPGTSGSYEQYF
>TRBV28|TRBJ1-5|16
CASSSTEWDRNQPQHF
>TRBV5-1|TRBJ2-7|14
CASSLAGQAYEQYF
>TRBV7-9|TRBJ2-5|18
CASSSDRVFYFVAETQYF
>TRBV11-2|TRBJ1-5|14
CASSPLTSNQPQHF
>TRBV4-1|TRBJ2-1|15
CASSLAEQYYNEQFF
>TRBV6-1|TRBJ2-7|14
CASSPWDGTYEQYF
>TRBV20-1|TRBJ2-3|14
CSARIAGVVDTQYF
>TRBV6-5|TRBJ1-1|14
CASSYDGGSSEAFF
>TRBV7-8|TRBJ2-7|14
CASSLVSASYEQYF
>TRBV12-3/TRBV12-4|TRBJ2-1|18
CASSQLSDFPGSYNEQFF
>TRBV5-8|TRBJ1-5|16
CASSLELAVGNQPQHF
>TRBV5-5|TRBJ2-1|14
CASSSDIGYNEQFF
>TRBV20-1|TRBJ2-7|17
CSARDYLAGVGNYEQYF
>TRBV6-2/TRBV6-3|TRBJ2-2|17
CASSSRPPRSNTGELFF
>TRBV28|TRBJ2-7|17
CASSTLLWGGRVYEQYF
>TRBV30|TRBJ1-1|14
CAWSGAGGYTEAFF
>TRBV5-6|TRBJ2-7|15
CASSLPTGGYYEQYF
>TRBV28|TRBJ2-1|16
CASSLGKGSSYNEQFF
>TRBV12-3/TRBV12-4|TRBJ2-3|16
CASSFFSGSGRNTQYF
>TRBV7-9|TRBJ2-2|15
CASSLATRNTGELFF
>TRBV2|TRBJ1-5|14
CASSGLTVNQPQHF
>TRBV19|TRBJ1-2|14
CASSLYGVSRGYTF
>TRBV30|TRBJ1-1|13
CAWKANMNTEAFF
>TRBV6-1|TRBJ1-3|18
CASSLGTTGAISGNTIYF
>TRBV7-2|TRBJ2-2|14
CASSLVVGTGELFF
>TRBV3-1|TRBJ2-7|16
CASSPPSGSWSYEQYF
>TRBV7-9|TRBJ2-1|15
CASRRTGQPTNEQFF
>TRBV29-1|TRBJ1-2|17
CSVEPEGHRKTNYGYTF
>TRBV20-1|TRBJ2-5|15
CSARVTSGIQETQYF
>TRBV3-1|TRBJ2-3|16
CASSQDRAGDGDTQYF
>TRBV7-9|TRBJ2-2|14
CASSTPTRSGELFF
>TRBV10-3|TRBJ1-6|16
CAISESFRQGISPLHF
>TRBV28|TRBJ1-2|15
CASSAPGQRDYGYTF
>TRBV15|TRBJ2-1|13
CATSRDKTEKQFF
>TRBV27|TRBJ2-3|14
CASGGQGALRVQYF
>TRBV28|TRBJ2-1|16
CASTSRGVSSYNEQFF
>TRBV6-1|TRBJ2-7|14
CASSDRGTTYEQYF
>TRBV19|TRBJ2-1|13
CASSIWDKSEQFF
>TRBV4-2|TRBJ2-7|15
CASSPPGREAYEQYF
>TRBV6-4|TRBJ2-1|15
CASSPLAGGLNEQFF
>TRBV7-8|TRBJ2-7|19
CASSWETGTSGRPLYEQYF
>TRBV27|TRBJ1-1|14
CASSLGGVLTEAFF
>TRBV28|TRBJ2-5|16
CASNKVDRADQETQYF
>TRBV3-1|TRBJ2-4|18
CASSSFHLGMKAKNIQYF
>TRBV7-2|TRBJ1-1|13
CAISPGQGTEAFF
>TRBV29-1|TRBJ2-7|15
CSVEDRTSGFSEQYF
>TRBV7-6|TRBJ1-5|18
CASSSLWGSDRGNQPQHF
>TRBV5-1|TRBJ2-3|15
CASHNNRLRSDTQYF
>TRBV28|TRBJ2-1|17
CASSQNGLAVSYNEQFF